The TCR beta chain under discussion was sequenced for a study of OX40 agonist ivuxolimab in advanced cancers. Study-wide context: Ivuxolimab was delivered to patients intravenously every 2 weeks at doses spanning 0.01 to 10 mg/kg. Dose-escalation cases comprised hepatocellular carcinoma, melanoma, renal cell or head and neck cancer. Study conclusions and caveats: CD8+ T cells showed, on average, more clonal expansion than CD4+ cells.

A remark on this clone: The antigen remains unidentified.

TCRdb's copy holds only in-frame clones and misses some; the assay was immunoSEQ multiplex PCR. The data show about 18,000 clones, with around 90% seen just once and around 49% held by the top ten. In germline, CDR1 is LGHNA, CDR2 YNFKEQ. Trimming removed 0 bases from V and 12 bases from J, with 11 bases in between. This CDR3 has 12 residues. The sequence was obtained from an adult with an advanced solid tumor such as melanoma, head and neck, liver or kidney cancer. The genes are TRBV4-2 and TRBJ1-1; D is undetermined. The sequences come from CD4+ or CD8+ T cells sorted from blood, collected in a trial of the OX40 agonist ivuxolimab. As DNA, the CDR3 is TGTGCCAGCAGCCAAGATAACCGGGTAACTTTCTTT. Its protein is CASSQDNRVTFF.